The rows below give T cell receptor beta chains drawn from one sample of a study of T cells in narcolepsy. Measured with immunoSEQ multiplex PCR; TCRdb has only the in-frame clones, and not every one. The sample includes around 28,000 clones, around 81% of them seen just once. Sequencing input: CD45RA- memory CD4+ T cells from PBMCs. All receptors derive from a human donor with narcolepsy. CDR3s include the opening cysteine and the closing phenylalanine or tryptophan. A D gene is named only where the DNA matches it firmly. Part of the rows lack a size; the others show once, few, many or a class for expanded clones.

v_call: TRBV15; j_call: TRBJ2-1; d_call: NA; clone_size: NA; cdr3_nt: TGTGCCACCAGCCTAGGTCCCACTAGGGATGAGCAGTTCTTC; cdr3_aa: CATSLGPTRDEQFF
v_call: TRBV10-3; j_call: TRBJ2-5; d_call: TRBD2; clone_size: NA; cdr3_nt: TGTGCCATCAGTGAGACGACTAGCGCTGAGACCCAGTACTTC; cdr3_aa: CAISETTSAETQYF
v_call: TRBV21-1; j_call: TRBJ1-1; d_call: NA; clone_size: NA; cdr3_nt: TGTGCCAGCAGCAAACCCCGGGACTCCCTGGGGGCAAACACTGAAGCTTTCTTT; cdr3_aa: CASSKPRDSLGANTEAFF
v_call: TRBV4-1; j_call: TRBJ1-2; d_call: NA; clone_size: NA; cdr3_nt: TGCGCCAGCAGGATGACTTTCACTAACTATGGCTACACCTTC; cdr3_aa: CASRMTFTNYGYTF
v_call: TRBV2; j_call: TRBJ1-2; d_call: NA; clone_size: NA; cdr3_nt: TGTGCCAGCAGAGGACGGGCCATGACTTTGGGCTACACCTTC; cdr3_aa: CASRGRAMTLGYTF
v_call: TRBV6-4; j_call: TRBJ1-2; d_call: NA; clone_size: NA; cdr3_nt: TGTGCCAGCACCCTCCTCCCGGGCTCGCAAGAGGGCTACACCTTC; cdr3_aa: CASTLLPGSQEGYTF
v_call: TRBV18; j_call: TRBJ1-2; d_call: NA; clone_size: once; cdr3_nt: TGTGCCAGCTCACCTTTACATTATGGCTACACCTTC; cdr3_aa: CASSPLHYGYTF
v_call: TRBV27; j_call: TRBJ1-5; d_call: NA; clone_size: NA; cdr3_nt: TGTGCCAGCAGTGGGGGTGGAGGGACGGGTCGGGAGGTGCATTTT; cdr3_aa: CASSGGGGTGREVHF
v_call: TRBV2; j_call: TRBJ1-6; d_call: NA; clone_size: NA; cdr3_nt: TGTGCCAACCGGGAAACCGACCAAATCAACTCACCCCTCCACTTT; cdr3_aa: CANRETDQINSPLHF
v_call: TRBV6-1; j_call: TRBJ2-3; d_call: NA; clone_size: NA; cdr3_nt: TGTGCCAGCACTCCGGGACGGGGCACAGATACGCAGTATTTT; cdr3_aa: CASTPGRGTDTQYF
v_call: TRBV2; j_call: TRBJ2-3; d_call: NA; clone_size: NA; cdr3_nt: TGTGCCAGCACTTCAGCCTGGAACACAGATACGCAGTATTTT; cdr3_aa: CASTSAWNTDTQYF
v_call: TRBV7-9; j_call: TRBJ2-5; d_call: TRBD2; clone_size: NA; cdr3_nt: TGTGCCAGCAGCTCGGCGGGGGGGTACCAAGAGACCCAGTACTTC; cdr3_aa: CASSSAGGYQETQYF
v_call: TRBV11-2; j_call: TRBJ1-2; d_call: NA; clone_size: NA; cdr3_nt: TGTGCCAGCAGCTTAGGGGCCCCCCCGGGAGGCTATGGCTACACCTTC; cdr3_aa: CASSLGAPPGGYGYTF
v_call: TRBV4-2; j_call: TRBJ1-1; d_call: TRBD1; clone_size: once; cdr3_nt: TGTGCCAGCAGCCTAGGGACAGCGAACACTGAAGCTTTCTTT; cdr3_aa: CASSLGTANTEAFF
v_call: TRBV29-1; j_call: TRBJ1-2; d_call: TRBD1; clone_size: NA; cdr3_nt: TGCAGCGTTGAAGGGCCAGGGGGGTCTGGCTACACCTTC; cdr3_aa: CSVEGPGGSGYTF
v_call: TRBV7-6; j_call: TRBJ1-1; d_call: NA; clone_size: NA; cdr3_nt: TGTGCCAGCAGCTTAGCAAGGGGTCTAAGGAACACTGAAGCTTTCTTT; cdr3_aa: CASSLARGLRNTEAFF
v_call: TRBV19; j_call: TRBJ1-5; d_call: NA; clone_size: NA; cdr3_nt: TGTGCCAGTAGCAGATCAGGGGTGGGCAGCAATCAGCCCCAGCATTTT; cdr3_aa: CASSRSGVGSNQPQHF
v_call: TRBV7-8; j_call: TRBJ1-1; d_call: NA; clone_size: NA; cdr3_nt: TGTGCCAGCAGCCCAGACTCGATGAACACTGAAGCTTTCTTT; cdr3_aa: CASSPDSMNTEAFF
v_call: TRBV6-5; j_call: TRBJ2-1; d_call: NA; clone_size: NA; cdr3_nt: TGTGCCAGCAGGGGACCAAGCCAGCAGTTCTTC; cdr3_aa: CASRGPSQQFF
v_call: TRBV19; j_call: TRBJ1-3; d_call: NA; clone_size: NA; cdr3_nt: TGTGCCAGTAGCCCGAGCTCTGGAAACACCATATATTTT; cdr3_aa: CASSPSSGNTIYF
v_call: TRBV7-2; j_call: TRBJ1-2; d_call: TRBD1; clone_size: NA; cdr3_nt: TGTGCCACGGGACAGGGAACGCAAGGCTACACCTTC; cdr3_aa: CATGQGTQGYTF
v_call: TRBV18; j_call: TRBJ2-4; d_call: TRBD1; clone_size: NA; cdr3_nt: TGTGCCAGCTCATCGAATTCCGGGACAGCAAACATTCAGTACTTC; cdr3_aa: CASSSNSGTANIQYF
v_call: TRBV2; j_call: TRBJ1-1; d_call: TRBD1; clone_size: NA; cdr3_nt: TGTGCCAGCAGGGCCGGACAGGGGGGCACTGAAGCTTTCTTT; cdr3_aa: CASRAGQGGTEAFF
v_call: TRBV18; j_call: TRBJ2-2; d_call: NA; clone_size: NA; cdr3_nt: TGTGCCAGCTCACCACCGAAAGGGAGGAACACCGGGGAGCTGTTTTTT; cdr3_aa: CASSPPKGRNTGELFF
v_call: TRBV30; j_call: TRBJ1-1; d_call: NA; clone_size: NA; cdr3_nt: TGTGCCTGTAACCCGGGACACATGAACACTGAAGCTTTCTTT; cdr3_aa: CACNPGHMNTEAFF
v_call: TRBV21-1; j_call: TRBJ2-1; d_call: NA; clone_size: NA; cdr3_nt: TGTGCCAGCACGGAGACGGCTGAGCAGTTCTTC; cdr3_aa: CASTETAEQFF
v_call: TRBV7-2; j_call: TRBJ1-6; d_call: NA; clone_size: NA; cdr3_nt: TGTGCCAGCAGCTCCGATAGCTCCTATAATTCACCCCTCCACTTT; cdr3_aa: CASSSDSSYNSPLHF
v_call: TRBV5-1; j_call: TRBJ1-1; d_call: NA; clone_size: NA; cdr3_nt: TGCGCCAGCAGCTTTGGGGGGAACACTGAAGCTTTCTTT; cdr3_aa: CASSFGGNTEAFF
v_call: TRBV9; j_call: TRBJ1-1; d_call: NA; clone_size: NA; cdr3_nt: TGTGCCAGCAGCGTAGCAGAAGGCTCTGAAGCTTTCTTT; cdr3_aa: CASSVAEGSEAFF
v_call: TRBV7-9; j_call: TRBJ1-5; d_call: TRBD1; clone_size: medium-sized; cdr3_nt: TGTGCCAGCAGCGCCGTCTTGGGACAGAAGTTTCTAAATCAGCCCCAGCATTTT; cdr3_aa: CASSAVLGQKFLNQPQHF
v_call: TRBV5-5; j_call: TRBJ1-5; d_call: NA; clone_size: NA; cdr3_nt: TGTGCCAGCAGCAGATTCAGGGGTCCGGATCAGCCCCAGCATTTT; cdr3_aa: CASSRFRGPDQPQHF
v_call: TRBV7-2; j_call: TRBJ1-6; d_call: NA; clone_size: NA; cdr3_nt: TGTGCCAGCAGCCGCGACCAGGGCAATTCACCCCTCCACTTT; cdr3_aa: CASSRDQGNSPLHF
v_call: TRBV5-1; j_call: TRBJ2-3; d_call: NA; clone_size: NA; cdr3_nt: TGCGCCAGCAGCTTTGTTTACGGGGATACGCAGTATTTT; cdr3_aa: CASSFVYGDTQYF
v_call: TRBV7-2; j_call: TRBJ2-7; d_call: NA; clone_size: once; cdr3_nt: TGTGCCAGCAGCCTCGGGGCCACCTACGAGCAGTACTTC; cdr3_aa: CASSLGATYEQYF
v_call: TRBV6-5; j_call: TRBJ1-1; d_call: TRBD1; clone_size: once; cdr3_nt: TGTGCCAGCCGGGACAGGGCGGCCACTGAAGCTTTCTTT; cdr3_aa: CASRDRAATEAFF
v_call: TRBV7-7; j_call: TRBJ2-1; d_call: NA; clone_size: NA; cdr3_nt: TGTGCTAGCAGCTTAGAGGGCAGGGTAACTCCCAATGAGCAGTTCTTC; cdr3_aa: CASSLEGRVTPNEQFF
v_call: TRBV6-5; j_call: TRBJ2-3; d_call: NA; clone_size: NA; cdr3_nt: TGTGCCAGCAGTTCGGTTAATACGCAGTATTTT; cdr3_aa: CASSSVNTQYF
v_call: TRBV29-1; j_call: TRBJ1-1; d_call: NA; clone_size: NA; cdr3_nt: TGCAGCGTTACTAAGGGGGGCACTGAAGCTTTCTTT; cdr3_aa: CSVTKGGTEAFF
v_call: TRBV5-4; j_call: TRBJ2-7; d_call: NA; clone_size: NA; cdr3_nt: TGTGCCAGCAGCTCTACAGGTCCTAGTCCTCGCTACTTC; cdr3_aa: CASSSTGPSPRYF
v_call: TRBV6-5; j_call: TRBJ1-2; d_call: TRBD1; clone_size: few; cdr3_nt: TGTGCCAGCGGGGGGACAGGCACTAACTATGGCTACACCTTC; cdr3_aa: CASGGTGTNYGYTF
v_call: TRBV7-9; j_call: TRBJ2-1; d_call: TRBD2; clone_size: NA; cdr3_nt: TGTGCCAGCAGCCCAACGCGGGGGGGCACCGATGAGCAGTTCTTC; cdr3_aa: CASSPTRGGTDEQFF
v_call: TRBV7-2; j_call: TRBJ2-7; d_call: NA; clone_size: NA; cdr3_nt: TGTGCCAGCAGCTTAGTAGGGTCTATAGAATACGAGCAGTACTTC; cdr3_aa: CASSLVGSIEYEQYF
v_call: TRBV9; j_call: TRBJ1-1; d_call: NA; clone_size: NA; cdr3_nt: TGTGCCAGCAGCGTAGGGGGGTCGAGAACTGAAGCTTTCTTT; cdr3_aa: CASSVGGSRTEAFF
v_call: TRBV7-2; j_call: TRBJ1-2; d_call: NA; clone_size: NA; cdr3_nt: TGTGCCAGCAGCTTAGTAAGGGGGGGAGCTAACTATGGCTACACCTTC; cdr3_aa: CASSLVRGGANYGYTF
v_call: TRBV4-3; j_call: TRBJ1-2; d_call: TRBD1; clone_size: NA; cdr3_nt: TGCGCCAGCAGCCGTACAGGGGGCAATTATGGCTACACCTTC; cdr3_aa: CASSRTGGNYGYTF
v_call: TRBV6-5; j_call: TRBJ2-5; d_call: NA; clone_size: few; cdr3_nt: TGTGCCAGCGCCCTCGGACGGCGCCAAGAGACCCAGTACTTC; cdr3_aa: CASALGRRQETQYF
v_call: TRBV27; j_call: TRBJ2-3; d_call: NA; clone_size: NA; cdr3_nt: TGTGCCAGCAGTCCGGAGTCAGCCGCCTCCACAGATACGCAGTATTTT; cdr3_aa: CASSPESAASTDTQYF
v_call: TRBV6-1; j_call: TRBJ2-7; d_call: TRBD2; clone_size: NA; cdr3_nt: TGTGCCAGCAGTGAAGCCCACCTGCCGGGACTAGGCTACGAGCAGTACTTC; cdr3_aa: CASSEAHLPGLGYEQYF
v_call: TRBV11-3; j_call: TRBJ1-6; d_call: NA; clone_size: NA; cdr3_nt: TGTGCCAGCAGCCTCGACCTCTCAGGGGTCGTGAATTCACCCCTCCACTTT; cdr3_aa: CASSLDLSGVVNSPLHF
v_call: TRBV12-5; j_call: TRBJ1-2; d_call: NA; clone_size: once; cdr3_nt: TGTGCTAGTGGTTTGGTAATCGGGGGACACGACGCTAACTATGGCTACACCTTC; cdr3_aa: CASGLVIGGHDANYGYTF
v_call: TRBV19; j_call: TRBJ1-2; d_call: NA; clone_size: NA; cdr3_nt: TGTGCCAGTGGTTACGGGGATTTGGCCTATGGCTACACCTTC; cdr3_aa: CASGYGDLAYGYTF
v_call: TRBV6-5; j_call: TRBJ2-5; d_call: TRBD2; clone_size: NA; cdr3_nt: TGTGCCAGCAGTTACGATCTGGGACTAGGGACCCAGTACTTC; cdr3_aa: CASSYDLGLGTQYF
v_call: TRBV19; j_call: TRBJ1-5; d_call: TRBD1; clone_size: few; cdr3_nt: TGTGCCAGTACCCCCCGGGACAGCAGCAATCAGCCCCAGCATTTT; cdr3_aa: CASTPRDSSNQPQHF
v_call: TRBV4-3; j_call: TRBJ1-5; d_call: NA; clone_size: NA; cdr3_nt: TGCGCCAGCAGCCAAGATTGGGGGGGCGACAATCAGCCCCAGCATTTT; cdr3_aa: CASSQDWGGDNQPQHF
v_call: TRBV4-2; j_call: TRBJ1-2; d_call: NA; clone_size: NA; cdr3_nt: TGTGCCAGCAGCCAAGATCAGGTCGGGGCAGATGGCTACACCTTC; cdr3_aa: CASSQDQVGADGYTF
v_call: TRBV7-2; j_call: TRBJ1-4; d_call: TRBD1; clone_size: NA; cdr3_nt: TGTGCCAGCACCAACAGGGGACCTAATGAAAAACTGTTTTTT; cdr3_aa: CASTNRGPNEKLFF
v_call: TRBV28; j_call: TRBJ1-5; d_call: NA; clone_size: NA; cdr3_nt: TGTGCCAGCAGTTTTGGGCGGGGGAGAAGCAATCAGCCCCAGCATTTT; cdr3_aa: CASSFGRGRSNQPQHF
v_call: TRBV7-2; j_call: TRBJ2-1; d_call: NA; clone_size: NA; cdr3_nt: TGTGCCAGCAGCTCCCAGCCTGGCAATGAGCAGTTCTTC; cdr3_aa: CASSSQPGNEQFF
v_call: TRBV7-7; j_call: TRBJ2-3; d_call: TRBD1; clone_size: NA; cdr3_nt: TGTGCTAGCAGCCCGGGACAGAGCACAGATACGCAGTATTTT; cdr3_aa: CASSPGQSTDTQYF